This T cell receptor (beta chain) was retrieved from a study of CD8 T cells in ankylosing spondylitis. Study results and limitations: Among TCR beta sequences, a motif of eight highly homologous variants appeared characteristic of ankylosing spondylitis blood. Earlier work had already found some motif variants in reactive arthritis synovial fluid and blood. Disease-linked clones reportedly showed significant enrichment in matched ankylosing spondylitis synovial fluid. Disease-linked clones displayed a CD8+ phenotype and appeared relatively rarely in peripheral blood.

Trimming took off 0 bases at V and 6 bases at J, with 11 bases between the two ends. CDR1 LGHNA and CDR2 YNFKEQ come from the germline V gene. This CDR3 is built from 15 residues. This clonotype was seen at least ten times. Its antigen is not known. A single record per CDR3 protein comes from TCRdb applying MiXCR to the 5' RACE reads. The sample carries around 490,000 distinct CDR3 sequences, 5.3% recorded once. Sequencing was done on a sample of blood, either unsorted or a sorted T cell fraction (not recorded which). This clonotype was obtained from a male donor with ankylosing spondylitis. The J gene is TRBJ2-2, the V gene TRBV4-2, with D perhaps TRBD2 (7 bases). In nucleotides, the CDR3 is TGTGCCAGCAGCCAAGAAGGGGGGGCGGCCGGGGAGCTGTTTTTT. It codes for CASSQEGGAAGELFF.